This record looks at one T cell receptor beta chain sequence and its context. This sample was included in a study of cytomegalovirus exposure and HLA in healthy donors. The germline CDR1 and CDR2 sequences are MDHEN and SYDVKM. This CDR3 contains 15 residues. V was clipped by 5 bases and J by 7 bases; unmatched bases: 7. The PCR contained 60 Vbeta and 13 Jbeta primers. TCRdb keeps only in-frame clones here, not all; method: immunoSEQ multiplex PCR. The top ten hold 0.69% of the sample, which has 160,000 or so clones, about 80% seen once. The source of this sequence is a middle-aged woman in good health and CMV-seronegative. The chain combines TRBV28 with TRBJ1-4; 10 bases are shared with TRBD1. Sequenced: PBMCs. The CDR3 is CASSGQDRGSEKLFF. Written as DNA, the CDR3 is TGTGCCAGCAGTGGGCAGGACAGGGGGTCTGAAAAACTGTTTTTT.